These 24 T cell receptor beta chains share one sample of origin, sequenced in a study of shared clonotypes between healthy human individuals. Sequencing was performed with immunoSEQ multiplex PCR; in TCRdb, only in-frame clones are kept and a portion is missing. Among roughly 1,600,000 clones listed, less than 99% were seen once. Sequencing was carried out using naive CD4+ T cells sorted from blood. As for subset: CD45RA+ positively selected. These receptors all stem from a man aged 25-45 years in good health.

This clone was detected only once. The chain employs TRBV19 and TRBJ2-7; 7 nucleotides agree with TRBD1. Trimming cost V 6 bases and J 2 bases; bases outside gene matches: 7. Germline lookup yields CDR1 LNHDA and CDR2 SQIVND (reference sequence). There are 14 residues in the CDR3. CDR3 sequence: CASRPTGLPYEQYF. The CDR3 DNA reads as TGTGCCAGTAGGCCGACAGGGCTACCCTACGAGCAGTACTTC.

The CDR3 reads CASSQWDSAYEQYF. For the CDR3, the DNA is TGTGCCAGCAGCCAGTGGGACAGTGCCTACGAGCAGTACTTC. The chain joins TRBV14 to TRBJ2-7; 7 positions match TRBD1. The CDR3 totals 14 residues. Germline lookup yields CDR1 SGHDN and CDR2 FVKESK. Losses at the gene ends were 3 bases for V and 2 bases for J; bases not matched to a gene: 4.

V and J are TRBV19 and TRBJ2-4; 14 bases are a match to TRBD2. Germline V CDR1 and CDR2: LNHDA, SQIVND (reference sequence). Losses at the gene ends were 10 bases for V and 11 bases for J; bases not matched to a gene: 7. CDR3 length: 13 amino acids. The CDR3 nucleotides are TGTGCCACCAAAGGACTAGCGGGAGGTTTTCAGTACTTC. This translates into CATKGLAGGFQYF.

V and J are TRBV5-1 and TRBJ2-1; D gene uncertain. Germline CDR1 is SGHRS and CDR2 is YFSETQ. This CDR3 region has 13 residues. V lost 6 bases, J lost 8 bases, and 15 bases lay in between. DNA for the CDR3: TGCGCCAGCACCTCCCCTACTTTTGATGAGCAGTTCTTC. It is translated as CASTSPTFDEQFF.

The chain recombines TRBV2 with TRBJ1-5; D uncertain. The CDR3 contains 13 residues. Germline values: CDR1 SNHLY, CDR2 FYNNEI. Trimming took off 7 bases at V and 5 bases at J, with 12 bases between the two ends. As DNA, the CDR3 is TGTGCCAGCAAGATTTGGGTGGATCAGCCCCAGCATTTT. Amino acids: CASKIWVDQPQHF.

This clone appeared a single time. The J gene is TRBJ2-1, the V gene TRBV5-1; D is uncertain. CDR3 length: 14 amino acids. Trimming took off 4 bases at V and 6 bases at J, with 14 bases between the two ends. Germline V CDR1 and CDR2: SGHRS, YFSETQ. CDR3 DNA: TGCGCCAGCAGCGACCCGAGAGCGTCCAATGAGCAGTTCTTC. Translated: CASSDPRASNEQFF.

This clone was picked up one time. The chain recombines TRBV27 with TRBJ2-5, with D hard to call. Germline CDR1 reads MNHEY; CDR2 reads SMNVEV (reference sequence). The CDR3 has 14 residues. V was shortened by 6 bases and J by 5 bases, with 16 bases between the two germline ends. This CDR3 reads CASSTHRSLETQYF. The CDR3 coding sequence is TGTGCCAGCAGCACCCACCGGTCACTTGAGACCCAGTACTTC.

The gene calls are TRBV5-4 and TRBJ1-4; TRBD1 matches 7 bases. The germline V gene encodes CDR1 SGHNT and CDR2 YYREEE (reference sequence). The CDR3 consists of 15 residues. The junction had 9 bases not matched to a gene; V was cut back by 4 bases and J by 6 bases. The CDR3 loop is CASSPRPTGDEKLFF. DNA for the CDR3: TGTGCCAGCAGCCCCCGCCCTACAGGGGATGAAAAACTGTTTTTT. Full variable domain (outside the CDR3, taken from reference TRBV5-4 and TRBJ1-4): ETGVTQSPTHLIKTRGQQVTLRCSSQSGHNTVSWYQQALGQGPQFIFQYYREEENGRGNFPPRFSGLQFPNYSSELNVNALELDDSALYLCASSPRPTGDEKLFFGSGTQLSVL.

CDR3 DNA: TGTGCCAGCAGCCCCCCCCAGAGGCCCAACAATGAGCAGTTCTTC. Protein product: CASSPPQRPNNEQFF. The chain employs TRBV5-4 and TRBJ2-1; D not resolved. Germline V gene lookup returns CDR1 SGHNT and CDR2 YYREEE (reference sequence). The CDR3 has 15 amino acids. Trimming pared 4 bases from V and 5 bases from J, leaving 16 bases between.

The rearrangement uses TRBV28 and TRBJ2-7; D may correspond to TRBD1 or TRBD2 (5 bases each). Per germline, CDR1 MDHEN and CDR2 SYDVKM. The V and J ends lost 7 bases and 5 bases respectively, with 15 bases between them. This CDR3 has 13 residues. The CDR3 DNA reads as TGTGCCAGCACCGGGACCGCGATTCACGAGCAGTACTTC. It is translated as CASTGTAIHEQYF. Combining the CDR3 with reference TRBV28 and TRBJ2-7 gives the whole variable domain DVKVTQSSRYLVKRTGEKVFLECVQDMDHENMFWYRQDPGLGLRLIYFSYDVKMKEKGDIPEGYSVSREKKERFSLILESASTNQTSMYLCASTGTAIHEQYFGPGTRLTVT.

The J gene is TRBJ1-1, the V gene TRBV10-3, with D hard to call. Deletions cut 7 bases from V and 4 bases from J, with 13 bases between. This CDR3 is 13 amino acids long. Germline-derived CDR1 and CDR2 are ENHRY and SYGVKD. CDR3 sequence reads: CAINGVLSTEAFF. Here the CDR3 DNA reads TGTGCCATCAACGGGGTCTTAAGCACTGAAGCTTTCTTT.

The gene calls are TRBV2 and TRBJ2-5, with D possibly matching TRBD2 (5 bases). The V end lost 6 bases, the J end lost 2 bases, and 16 bases lay between the germline ends. The length of the CDR3 is 15 residues. Germline assignment: CDR1 SNHLY and CDR2 FYNNEI. CDR3: CASRQLVTTQETQYF. As DNA, the CDR3 is TGTGCCAGCAGACAACTAGTGACAACGCAAGAGACCCAGTACTTC.

The chain uses TRBV5-4 and TRBJ2-7; no clear D. The germline V and J ends were trimmed by 0 bases and 1 base, with 11 bases remaining between them. CDR1 SGHNT and CDR2 YYREEE come from the germline V gene (reference sequence). The CDR3 runs 15 residues. The chain's CDR3 is CASSLGGSVSYEQYF. The CDR3 region has the DNA TGTGCCAGCAGCTTGGGAGGCAGCGTGTCCTACGAGCAGTACTTC.

This chain joins TRBV19 and TRBJ1-1; 8 bases fit TRBD1. The CDR3 contains 15 residues. Per germline, CDR1 LNHDA and CDR2 SQIVND (reference sequence). The trim removed 3 bases at V and 1 base at J, leaving 4 bases unmatched. CDR3: CASSILTGANTEAFF. The CDR3 DNA reads as TGTGCCAGTAGTATCCTGACAGGGGCGAACACTGAAGCTTTCTTT.

The rearrangement uses TRBV19 and TRBJ1-1; 10 bases line up with TRBD1. Germline assignment: CDR1 LNHDA and CDR2 SQIVND (reference sequence). J lost 4 bases, V lost 5 bases, and 10 bases had no gene match. The CDR3 length is 16 residues. CDR3 sequence reads: CASSPWGQGRPTEAFF. The CDR3 bases are TGTGCCAGTAGTCCCTGGGGACAGGGGAGACCCACTGAAGCTTTCTTT.

The sample holds one count of this clone. The chain uses TRBV10-2 and TRBJ2-3; 7 bases align to TRBD2. The ends lost 3 bases at V and 3 bases at J; junction bases unmatched: 3. Germline CDR1 reads WSHSY; CDR2 reads SAAADI. This CDR3 has 14 residues. The CDR3 bases are TGCGCCAGCAGTGAAGGCGGGAGAACAGATACGCAGTATTTT. Translated: CASSEGGRTDTQYF.

The chain links TRBV5-4 to TRBJ2-7; 9 bases match TRBD1. Per the germline V gene, CDR1 is SGHNT and CDR2 is YYREEE (reference sequence). V gave up 4 bases and J gave up 3 bases; unmatched junction bases: 5. This CDR3 contains 14 residues. Here the CDR3 DNA reads TGTGCCAGCAGCCGGGACAGGGAGTTCTACGAGCAGTACTTC. Encoded protein: CASSRDREFYEQYF.

This clone was seen once. The chain is built from TRBV30 and TRBJ2-7, with D perhaps matching TRBD1 (5 bases). This CDR3 region has 14 residues. V lost 5 bases and J lost 2, with 16 bases in between. Germline V gene sequence: CDR1 GTSNPN, CDR2 SVGIG (reference sequence). The DNA of the CDR3 is TGTGCCTGGGTCATAGGGGCCTCTCCCTACGAGCAGTACTTC. The encoded protein is CAWVIGASPYEQYF.

This clone was detected once. The chain combines TRBV19 with TRBJ2-3, with D maybe TRBD1 (6 bases). Germline lookup yields CDR1 LNHDA and CDR2 SQIVND (reference sequence). This CDR3 is 14 amino acids long. Trimming removed 3 bases from V and 8 bases from J, with 15 bases in between. The CDR3 DNA sequence: TGTGCCAGTAGTATTCAGGGGACCCCAGGTACGCAGTATTTT. It specifies CASSIQGTPGTQYF.

The chain is built from TRBV5-4 and TRBJ1-5; D is unresolved. The CDR3 is 15 amino acids. Trimming took 2 bases from V and 2 from J, leaving 11 bases between them. Germline V gene data show CDR1 as SGHNT and CDR2 as YYREEE (reference sequence). The CDR3 nucleotides are TGTGCCAGCAGCTTAGACGGACTCGGCAATCAGCCCCAGCATTTT. This gives the protein CASSLDGLGNQPQHF.

On this clone itself: Within the sample, other DNA sequences also encode this same CDR3. The V call is TRBV2, the J call TRBJ2-5; D gene unclear. The CDR3 spans 11 residues. Germline values: CDR1 SNHLY, CDR2 FYNNEI. V was clipped by 4 bases and J by 8 bases, with 8 bases between them. The CDR3 region is CASSVRETQYF. Here the CDR3 DNA reads TGTGCCAGCAGTGTCCGAGAAACCCAGTACTTC.

The chain recombines TRBV5-6 with TRBJ1-4; D perhaps matches TRBD1 (5 bases). Trimming left V 1 base short and J 2 bases short, with 9 bases between. Germline V gene sequence: CDR1 SGHDT, CDR2 YYEEEE. The CDR3 runs 15 residues. The CDR3 region has the DNA TGTGCCAGCAGCTTGTCGCCAGGGACTAATGAAAAACTGTTTTTT. Amino acids: CASSLSPGTNEKLFF.

V is TRBV5-1 and J is TRBJ2-1, with a tentative D call TRBD1 (5 bases). V lost 4 bases, J lost 0 bases, and 11 bases lay in between. CDR3 length: 15 amino acids. The germline V gene has CDR1 SGHRS and CDR2 YFSETQ. This chain's CDR3 is CASSNRQSSYNEQFF. The CDR3 DNA is TGCGCCAGCAGCAACCGACAGAGCTCCTACAATGAGCAGTTCTTC.

This chain links TRBV5-1 with TRBJ2-1; 8 nucleotides align to TRBD2. The CDR3 spans 16 residues. Germline CDR1 reads SGHRS; CDR2 reads YFSETQ. After removal of 0 bases from V and 2 bases from J, the junction contained 4 bases not matched to a gene. The CDR3 loop is CASSLEAGRAYNEQFF. For the CDR3, the DNA is TGCGCCAGCAGCTTGGAAGCCGGGAGGGCCTACAATGAGCAGTTCTTC.